Below, one TCR beta chain is given with its context. These data come from a study of blood T cell repertoires in COVID-19. Background on the study: Sites in the United States, Italy and Spain provided acute and convalescent COVID-19 samples. PBMCs, B-cell-depleted T cells, or T cells were the source of the cDNA or gDNA that made up the material.

This CDR3 comprises 13 residues. In germline, CDR1 is ENHRY, CDR2 SYGVKD. The ends lost 4 bases at V and 3 bases at J; junction bases unmatched: 3. As handled by the study authors: For nucleated cells, counts were estimated from reference gene primer amplification. Method: immunoSEQ multiplex PCR; TCRdb's copy keeps in-frame clones and lacks some. For V, J and clone size, that table is used; D and trimming come from the DNA. In the table there are about 200,000 clones, over 70% of which are singletons. Sequencing was performed on peripheral blood. This sequence joins TRBV10-3 and TRBJ2-7, with TRBD1 matching 7 bases. The origin of this receptor is a woman aged 70 to 79 with acute or convalescent COVID-19. The CDR3 bases are TGTGCCATCAGTGTTAACAGGGGCTACGAGCAGTACTTC. Protein sequence: CAISVNRGYEQYF.